One sample yielded the 29 T cell receptor beta chains listed below, sequenced in a study of blood T cell repertoires in COVID-19. Libraries were prepared by immunoSEQ multiplex PCR; TCRdb keeps only in-frame clonotypes and omits some of them. Among about 280,000 clones listed, 75% to 90% were seen once. Source material: peripheral blood. These TCRs come from a woman in her 70s with COVID-19, enrolled during active disease.

The chain is built from TRBV19 and TRBJ2-7, with D perhaps matching TRBD1 (7 bases). The CDR3 is 13 amino acids. Per germline, CDR1 LNHDA and CDR2 SQIVND (reference sequence). Trimming shortened V by 2 bases and J by 3 bases, and 8 bases separated the two germline ends. The CDR3 here is CASSIQGGYEQYF. CDR3 nucleotide sequence: TGTGCCAGTAGTATACAGGGGGGCTACGAGCAGTACTTC.

This clone was seen a single time. The chain uses TRBV18 and TRBJ2-1; 7 nucleotides agree with TRBD2. CDR1 is KGHSH, CDR2 LQKENI, per germline. The CDR3 has 15 residues. The V segment lost 1 base and the J segment 6 bases; nucleotides outside the gene matches: 6. The CDR3: CASSPRTREGNEQFF. In DNA form, the CDR3 reads TGTGCCAGCTCACCACGAACCAGGGAGGGCAATGAGCAGTTCTTC.

The chain has TRBV12-3 or TRBV12-4 and TRBJ2-5, with TRBD1 identical over 9 bases. CDR3 length: 13 amino acids. Trimming removed 8 bases from V and 5 bases from J; junction bases left unmatched: 6. The CDR3 region has the DNA TGTGCCAGCGGGGACAGGGTATATGAGACCCAGTACTTC. Its translation is CASGDRVYETQYF.

The J gene is TRBJ1-1, the V gene TRBV7-3; 8 nucleotides agree with TRBD1. CDR3 length: 14 residues. The V and J ends lost 3 bases and 1 base, in that order; junction bases with no gene match: 1. The germline V gene has CDR1 SGHTA and CDR2 FQGTGA. The CDR3 sequence: CASSLDRANTEAFF. The CDR3, as DNA: TGTGCCAGCAGCTTGGACAGGGCGAACACTGAAGCTTTCTTT.

The DNA of the CDR3 is TGTGCCAGCAGCCCCCAGGCGGGGCCCTACGAGCAGTACTTC. Translating gives CASSPQAGPYEQYF. V usage is TRBV7-9 and J usage is TRBJ2-7; a possible D gene is TRBD2 (6 bases). Trimming removed 5 bases from V and 2 bases from J, with 13 bases in between. Germline CDR1 is SEHNR and CDR2 is FQNEAQ (reference sequence). CDR3 length: 14 amino acids.

CDR3 sequence (DNA): TGTGCCAGCAGTCCCAACATCGGACAGATGTATGGCTACACCTTC. Translating it yields CASSPNIGQMYGYTF. This sequence joins TRBV27 and TRBJ1-2, with TRBD1 as a possible D gene (6 bases). This CDR3 has 15 residues. From germline, CDR1 is MNHEY and CDR2 SMNVEV (reference sequence). Between the trimmed V and J ends, which lost 5 bases and 5 bases, there was a span of 18 bases.

This rearrangement joins TRBV14 to TRBJ2-5; TRBD2 is a possible D gene (6 bases). The CDR3 has 14 amino acids. The V gene's germline CDR1 is SGHDN and CDR2 FVKESK. With 6 bases removed from V and 5 bases from J, the gap between germline ends came to 16 bases. In DNA form, the CDR3 reads TGTGCCAGCAGTCCAGTCGGGGGTCTGGAGACCCAGTACTTC. Residues: CASSPVGGLETQYF.

The chain joins TRBV19 to TRBJ2-7; 8 nucleotides match TRBD1. The germline V gene encodes CDR1 LNHDA and CDR2 SQIVND (reference sequence). The J segment lost 0 bases and the V segment lost 4 bases, leaving 5 bases of the junction unmatched. The CDR3 totals 15 residues. The chain's CDR3 is CASSTSTGASYEQYF. Written as DNA, the CDR3 is TGTGCCAGTAGTACCTCGACAGGGGCCTCCTACGAGCAGTACTTC. Supplemented by reference TRBV19 and TRBJ2-7, the full variable domain reads DGGITQSPKYLFRKEGQNVTLSCEQNLNHDAMYWYRQDPGQGLRLIYYSQIVNDFQKGDIAEGYSVSREKKESFPLTVTSAQKNPTAFYLCASSTSTGASYEQYFGPGTRLTVT.

The chain has TRBV24-1 and TRBJ2-5, with TRBD1 as a possible D gene (6 bases). The CDR3 runs to 15 residues. In germline, CDR1 is KGHDR, CDR2 SFDVKD. Between the trimmed V and J ends, which lost 3 bases and 4 bases, there was a span of 14 bases. The CDR3 loop reads CATSDTAGTLETQYF. The CDR3 bases are TGTGCCACCAGTGATACAGCCGGGACACTAGAGACCCAGTACTTC.

The genes are TRBV10-3 and TRBJ1-5, with D perhaps TRBD1 (5 bases). In germline, CDR1 is ENHRY, CDR2 SYGVKD. Trimming shortened V by 4 bases and J by 6 bases, and 16 bases separated the two germline ends. The CDR3 runs 15 residues. CDR3 nucleotide sequence: TGTGCCATCAGTGGCGGAGGGGTTGGCGTTCAGCCCCAGCATTTT. It yields the protein CAISGGGVGVQPQHF.

The rearrangement uses TRBV28 and TRBJ1-1, with TRBD1 matching 7 bases. Germline CDR1 and CDR2: MDHEN and SYDVKM. V shed 10 bases and J 0 bases; nucleotides not matched to a gene: 5. CDR3 size: 13 residues. CDR3: CATGGRLNTEAFF. Here the CDR3 DNA reads TGTGCCACAGGGGGACGGTTGAACACTGAAGCTTTCTTT.

This clone was observed a few times. This chain connects TRBV11-2 to TRBJ1-1; D is unclear. The CDR3 has 15 residues. Germline CDR1 SGHAT, CDR2 FQNNGV. Between the trimmed V and J ends, which lost 3 bases and 4 bases, there was a span of 15 bases. CDR3: CASSLERRQTTEAFF. In nucleotides, the CDR3 is TGTGCCAGCAGCTTGGAACGCAGGCAGACCACTGAAGCTTTCTTT.

V is TRBV6-5 and J is TRBJ1-1; 9 nucleotides align to TRBD1. The CDR3 contains 13 residues. Losses at the gene ends were 0 bases for V and 7 bases for J; bases not matched to a gene: 0. Germline CDR1 reads MNHEY; CDR2 reads SVGAGI. The CDR3 region is CASSYSDRGEAFF. In nucleotides, the CDR3 is TGTGCCAGCAGTTACTCGGACAGGGGTGAAGCTTTCTTT.

The rearrangement links TRBV2 to TRBJ1-6; D may be TRBD1 (6 bases). The CDR3 consists of 14 residues. The ends were cut back, 6 bases at V and 4 bases at J, with 10 bases in the middle. Germline CDR1 is SNHLY and CDR2 is FYNNEI. The CDR3 reads CASSQTGYNSPLHF. The DNA of the CDR3 is TGTGCCAGCAGCCAAACAGGGTATAATTCACCCCTCCACTTT.

This chain uses TRBV11-2 with TRBJ1-4; the D gene is possibly TRBD1 (5 bases). V lost 3 bases, J lost 7 bases, and 12 bases lay in between. The CDR3 sequence is 14 residues long. From germline, CDR1 is SGHAT and CDR2 FQNNGV. CDR3 nucleotides: TGTGCCAGCAGCTTGACAGCGCGGGGTGAAAAACTGTTTTTT. This codes for CASSLTARGEKLFF.

The CDR3 loop is CASSPTGQAEMGGYTF. In nucleotides, the CDR3 is TGCGCCAGCAGCCCCACGGGACAAGCTGAGATGGGGGGCTACACCTTC. The genes are TRBV5-1 and TRBJ1-2, with D tentatively TRBD1 (6 bases). CDR3 length equals 16 residues. The germline V gene encodes CDR1 SGHRS and CDR2 YFSETQ. V lost 4 bases and J lost 8, with 24 bases in between. The full variable domain, in which reference TRBV5-1 and TRBJ1-2 provide the parts outside the CDR3, is KAGVTQTPRYLIKTRGQQVTLSCSPISGHRSVSWYQQTPGQGLQFLFEYFSETQRNKGNFPGRFSGRQFSNSRSEMNVSTLELGDSALYLCASSPTGQAEMGGYTFGSGTRLTVV.

This sequence joins TRBV9 and TRBJ1-1, with 7 bases identical to TRBD1. The CDR3 length is 13 residues. In germline, CDR1 is SGDLS, CDR2 YYNGEE. The ends lost 3 bases at V and 4 bases at J; junction bases unmatched: 3. CDR3 coding DNA: TGTGCCAGCAGCGGGGGGACAGCCACTGAAGCTTTCTTT. Its protein product is CASSGGTATEAFF.

This clone appeared a single time. The chain is built from TRBV18 and TRBJ1-4, with D tentatively TRBD1 (6 bases). V was shortened by 6 bases and J by 8 bases, with 10 bases between the two germline ends. Germline V gives CDR1 KGHSH, CDR2 LQKENI. CDR3 size: 12 residues. CDR3 DNA: TGTGCCAGCTCGGTGGGGGCGGAAAAACTGTTTTTT. This gives the protein CASSVGAEKLFF.

V gene TRBV7-2 combines with J gene TRBJ1-2; weak D call: TRBD1 (5 bases). V lost 3 bases to trimming and J lost 2 bases, with 7 bases between them. The CDR3 has 13 residues. Germline CDR1 and CDR2: SGHTA and FQGNSA. The CDR3 here is CASSFPGNYGYTF. CDR3 nucleotides: TGTGCCAGCAGCTTCCCAGGGAACTATGGCTACACCTTC.

The chain uses TRBV5-1 and TRBJ2-3; 7 nucleotides match TRBD1. Germline V CDR1 and CDR2: SGHRS, YFSETQ. The CDR3 has 16 residues. V gave up 0 bases and J gave up 2 bases; unmatched junction bases: 6. The CDR3 spells CASSLAGTVNTDTQYF. The DNA for the CDR3 is TGCGCCAGCAGCTTGGCCGGGACAGTAAACACAGATACGCAGTATTTT.

The chain is built from TRBV29-1 and TRBJ1-1, with 7 bases identical to TRBD1. This CDR3 comprises 13 residues. Germline CDR1 is SQVTM and CDR2 is ANQGSEA. J lost 3 bases, V lost 6 bases, and 7 bases had no gene match. Here the CDR3 DNA reads TGCAGCGTGCACAGGGGTAGGGACACTGAAGCTTTCTTT. This encodes CSVHRGRDTEAFF.

The chain joins TRBV11-2 to TRBJ1-1; D call uncertain. Germline lookup yields CDR1 SGHAT and CDR2 FQNNGV. The V end was cut by 4 bases, the J end by 2 bases, with 11 bases between. CDR3 length equals 14 residues. The CDR3 spells CASSSQSINTEAFF. CDR3 sequence (DNA): TGTGCCAGCAGCTCACAATCGATAAACACTGAAGCTTTCTTT.

The chain links TRBV3-1 (or the pseudogene TRBV3-2) to TRBJ2-7; maybe TRBD2 (7 bases). Per the germline V gene, CDR1 is LGHDT and CDR2 is YNNKEL (reference sequence). V lost 3 bases and J 6 bases, leaving 12 bases between the germline ends. The CDR3 totals 13 residues. The CDR3 DNA is TGTGCCAGCAGCCACTCGGGGGGCGGCGAGCAGTACTTC. Translation: CASSHSGGGEQYF.

The chain joins TRBV18 to TRBJ1-5, with TRBD1 as a possible D gene (6 bases). CDR1 is KGHSH, CDR2 LQKENI, per germline. With 5 bases removed from V and 2 bases from J, the gap between germline ends came to 7 bases. CDR3 length equals 13 residues. The CDR3 DNA is TGTGCCAGCTCAAAGGGGGGCAATCAGCCCCAGCATTTT. Its translation: CASSKGGNQPQHF.

This clone has more than one count but fewer than ten. The CDR3 nucleotides read TGCGCCAGCAGCTGGGGGGGCGAGGTCACTGAAGCTTTCTTT. It codes for CASSWGGEVTEAFF. The V gene is TRBV5-1, the J gene TRBJ1-1; possibly TRBD1 for D (6 bases). The CDR3 is 14 residues long. The V and J ends lost 3 bases and 4 bases respectively, with 13 bases between them. The germline V gene has CDR1 SGHRS and CDR2 YFSETQ.

The V and J genes are TRBV7-2 and TRBJ2-3, with D maybe TRBD1 (6 bases). Trimming took 1 base from V and 15 from J, leaving 17 bases between them. Germline lookup yields CDR1 SGHTA and CDR2 FQGNSA. The CDR3 consists of 13 residues. The DNA of the CDR3 is TGTGCCAGCAGCTTAGGTACAGGGAGCTCCTCATATTTT. Amino acids: CASSLGTGSSSYF.

The gene calls are TRBV3-1 (or the pseudogene TRBV3-2) and TRBJ2-5; D unresolved. Trimming stripped 4 bases from V and 7 bases from J, with 7 bases between. CDR1 LGHDT and CDR2 YNNKEL come from the germline V gene (reference sequence). The CDR3 consists of 11 residues. CDR3 sequence (DNA): TGTGCCAGCAGCCCCCCGGGGACCCAGTACTTC. It is translated as CASSPPGTQYF.

This sequence joins TRBV25-1 and TRBJ1-4; 8 positions agree with TRBD1. Germline V gene sequence: CDR1 MGHDK, CDR2 SYGVNS. This CDR3 is 14 amino acids long. V trimming: 6 bases; J trimming: 3 bases; junction bases outside the gene matches: 3. CDR3 nucleotide sequence: TGTGCCAGCAGCGGACAGGGTCCTAATGAAAAACTGTTTTTT. This codes for CASSGQGPNEKLFF.

J is TRBJ2-7 and V is TRBV6-5; D is unclear. The CDR3 totals 15 residues. The ends were cut back, 6 bases at V and 0 bases at J, with 15 bases in the middle. Germline CDR1 is MNHEY and CDR2 is SVGAGI. CDR3 region: CASRPFRLSSYEQYF. The DNA for the CDR3 is TGTGCCAGCAGGCCTTTTCGGTTGAGCTCCTACGAGCAGTACTTC.